This record looks at one T cell receptor beta chain sequence and its context. Regarding time point: persistent/refractory GD, antithyroid drugs over 5 years with positive TRAb. PBMC-extracted RNA yielded the TCR library. This specimen comes from a study of regulatory T cells in long-lasting Graves disease. CDR3 regions were amplified by Arm-PCR using iRepertoire HTBI primers to build TCR beta libraries. TCRdb ran MiXCR on the multiplex PCR reads and lists one entry per CDR3 protein. The sample has around 460,000 distinct CDR3 sequences; roughly 23% are singletons. Trimming took 1 base from V and 4 from J, leaving 13 bases between them. The CDR3 runs 16 residues. Germline CDR1 SNHLY, CDR2 FYNNEI.

The input for sequencing was peripheral blood mononuclear cells (PBMCs), taken when the disease was refractory, from a patient treated with antithyroid drugs. This sequence originates from a female donor with Graves disease. The V and J genes are TRBV2 and TRBJ2-2, with D unclear. CDR3 amino acids: CASSEVGSRATGELFF. The CDR3 nucleotides read TGTGCCAGCAGTGAAGTAGGGTCACGGGCCACCGGGGAGCTGTTTTTT.